This T cell receptor (beta chain) is drawn from a study of human T cells and chemical hapten exposure. Notes on the study in general: Expanded TCR sets contained significantly more large CDR3 similarity clusters than controls. There was alopecia in the donors, so their immune response may differ from that of healthy people.

The time point is: patch test 1, 2 weeks after DPC sensitization. Treatment noted: therapeutic diphenylcyclopropenone sensitization with weekly scalp DPC. Donors were 18 to 70-year-old alopecia patients suitable for DPC. The CDR3 has 12 amino acids. The V end was cut by 4 bases, the J end by 3 bases, with 7 bases between. Germline loops: CDR1 SGHNT, CDR2 YENEEA. This clonotype was picked up a small number of times. No antigen is known for it. Under the authors' procedure: TCRs per sample had a median of roughly 96,000 and ranged from about 20,000 to 750,000. TCRdb re-called the RACE reads with MiXCR, one entry per CDR3 protein. The V and J calls follow TCRdb's processing rather than the paper's. The sample includes around 160,000 distinct CDR3 sequences, more than 14% seen only once; the top ten take about 1.7%.

The chain joins TRBV11-3 to TRBJ2-7; D gene unclear. This TCR came from a woman in her twenties or thirties with alopecia areata. Some clones in this sample may be carry-over from other donors' samples. Sequenced here: whole blood, sampled in connection with sensitization to the hapten diphenylcyclopropenone (DPC). CDR3 sequence: CASSYTYYEQYF. DNA for the CDR3: TGTGCCAGCAGCTACACCTACTACGAGCAGTACTTC.